The sequence of this T cell receptor (beta chain) was determined in a study of graft-versus-host responses after intestinal transplantation. About the study: All recipients got anti-thymocyte globulin induction, then tacrolimus and steroids for 3 to 4 years.

Study-wide findings and caveats: Recipient bone marrow held GvH clones, some seen earlier in ileum or blood. HvG clone declines early post-transplant were associated with peak circulating GvH levels. Patients with graft-donor T cell macrochimerism had high graft-versus-host to host-versus-graft clonal ratios in allografts.

The repertoire was sequenced with immunoSEQ multiplex PCR; TCRdb's copy has only in-frame clones and lacks some. The sample records more than 20,000 clones, approximately 85% being singletons. Of note for this clone: The antigen is not known.

Per germline, CDR1 MDHEN and CDR2 SYDVKM. This CDR3 is built from 16 residues. V lost 1 base to trimming and J lost 1 base; unmatched junction nucleotides: 5. This TCR came from a human patient who received an intestinal transplant, so some T cells may come from the graft donor. This specimen was PBMCs, taken roughly 450 days after intestinal transplant. The rearrangement uses TRBV28 and TRBJ2-7; 9 bases are shared with TRBD2. CDR3 DNA: TGTGCCAGCAGTTTATTCGGACTAGCGCAATCCTACGAGCAGTACTTC. It translates to CASSLFGLAQSYEQYF.